A selection of T cell receptor beta chains follows, all from one sample in a study of blood T cells in healthy people across ages. TCRdb re-analysed the 5' RACE reads in MiXCR, keeping a single row per CDR3 protein. The data hold around 670,000 distinct CDR3 sequences, with about 30% observed a single time. Input material: blood. The receptors derive from a woman aged 80 or older in good health. CDR3s include the opening cysteine and the closing phenylalanine or tryptophan. The D gene is left open where the match is weak. Size values are once, few and many counts, or a class for expanded clones, and some rows have none.

clone size | J gene | V gene | D gene | CDR3 protein | CDR3 DNA
many | TRBJ2-1 | TRBV20-1 | TRBD2 | CSARPRLAGINEQFF | TGCAGTGCTAGACCTCGACTAGCGGGGATCAATGAGCAGTTCTTC
many | TRBJ1-2 | TRBV4-2 | - | CASSPSPGVTNYGYTF | TGTGCCAGCAGCCCGTCCCCCGGGGTCACTAACTATGGCTACACCTTC
many | TRBJ2-1 | TRBV12-3/TRBV12-4 | - | CASRPGTRTLQFF | TGTGCCAGCAGGCCAGGGACTCGCACTCTGCAGTTCTTC
- | TRBJ1-2 | TRBV12-3/TRBV12-4 | - | CASSLAGGATYGYTF | TGTGCCAGCAGTTTAGCGGGCGGGGCGACCTATGGCTACACCTTC
- | TRBJ1-2 | TRBV7-9 | - | CASSYVAATYGYTF | TGTGCCAGCAGCTATGTGGCTGCTACTTATGGCTACACCTTC
- | TRBJ2-1 | TRBV7-2 | - | CASSYRSSSGREGNEQFF | TGTGCCAGCAGCTACCGAAGTAGTAGCGGCAGGGAAGGCAATGAGCAGTTCTTC
many | TRBJ2-1 | TRBV30 | - | CAWSVRGDEQFF | TGTGCCTGGAGTGTACGGGGCGATGAGCAGTTCTTC
- | TRBJ2-1 | TRBV5-1 | TRBD1 | CASSLRGQEYNEQFF | TGCGCCAGCAGCTTGCGTGGACAGGAGTACAATGAGCAGTTCTTC
few | TRBJ2-2 | TRBV2 | - | CASRVHTGELFF | TGTGCCAGCAGGGTCCACACCGGGGAGCTGTTTTTT
many | TRBJ2-1 | TRBV4-1 | TRBD2 | CASSPRGGAHEQFF | TGCGCCAGCAGCCCCCGCGGGGGGGCCCATGAGCAGTTCTTC
many | TRBJ2-5 | TRBV7-7 | - | CASSLQGTSETQYF | TGTGCCAGCAGCTTACAAGGCACCAGCGAGACCCAGTACTTC
few | TRBJ1-2 | TRBV28 | - | CASSFSHVGGYGYTF | TGTGCCAGCAGTTTCTCCCATGTTGGAGGCTATGGCTACACCTTC
many | TRBJ2-5 | TRBV6-6 | - | CASSAESIRGETQYF | TGTGCCAGCAGTGCGGAGTCCATCCGGGGAGAGACCCAGTACTTC
few | TRBJ1-1 | TRBV4-2 | - | CASSQESRGAEAFF | TGTGCCAGCAGCCAAGAGTCCCGAGGGGCTGAAGCTTTCTTT
many | TRBJ1-2 | TRBV4-2 | - | CASSRTRVGDPYGYTF | TGTGCCAGCAGCCGAACCCGGGTAGGGGACCCCTATGGCTACACCTTC
- | TRBJ2-1 | TRBV7-6 | - | CASSDSPGSSYNERFF | TGTGCCAGCAGCGACAGTCCAGGATCCTCCTACAATGAGCGGTTCTTC
many | TRBJ2-5 | TRBV4-2 | TRBD2 | CASSQAGTSGGGGTQYF | TGTGCCAGCAGCCAAGCCGGGACTAGCGGGGGCGGGGGGACCCAGTACTTC
few | TRBJ2-7 | TRBV6-6 | TRBD1 | CASSYKGQGSDEQYF | TGTGCCAGCAGTTATAAGGGACAGGGGTCTGACGAGCAGTACTTC
- | TRBJ1-6 | TRBV10-3 | - | CATASSYNSPLHF | TGTGCCACCGCTAGCTCCTATAATTCACCCCTCCACTTT
many | TRBJ1-5 | TRBV7-3 | - | CASSYSPGQPQHF | TGTGCCAGCAGCTACTCTCCGGGTCAGCCCCAGCATTTT